The subject of this entry is one T cell receptor (beta chain). This sample is drawn from a study of Graves' ophthalmopathy and Graves' hyperthyroidism. From RNA, the CDR3 regions of TCR beta chains were amplified and sequenced. After a first-round RT-PCR with HTBI primers, a second-round multiplex PCR was run. Each CDR3 protein gets one entry after TCRdb re-called the multiplex PCR reads with MiXCR. The sample consists of about 740,000 distinct CDR3 sequences, roughly 41% of them appearing once. The origin of this receptor is an adult man with Graves' ophthalmopathy. The material sequenced was peripheral blood.

The CDR3 sequence: CASSLDAGINSPLHF. The CDR3 bases are TGTGCCAGCAGCTTGGATGCAGGAATAAATTCACCCCTCCACTTT. V gene TRBV25-1 combines with J gene TRBJ1-6; no clear D gene. V was cut by 6 bases and J by 7 bases, with 16 bases left in between. Germline CDR1 is MGHDK and CDR2 is SYGVNS. The CDR3 is made up of 15 amino acids.